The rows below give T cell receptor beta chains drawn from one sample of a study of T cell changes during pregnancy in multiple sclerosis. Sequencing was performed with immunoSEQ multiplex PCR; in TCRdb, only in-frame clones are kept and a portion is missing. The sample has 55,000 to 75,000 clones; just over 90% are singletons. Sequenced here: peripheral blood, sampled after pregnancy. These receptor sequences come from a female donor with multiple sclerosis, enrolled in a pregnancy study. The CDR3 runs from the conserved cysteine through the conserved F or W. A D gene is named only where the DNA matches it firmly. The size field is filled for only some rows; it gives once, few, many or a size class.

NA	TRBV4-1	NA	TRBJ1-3	CASSPVRGSGNTIYF	TGCGCCAGCAGCCCAGTTAGGGGTTCGGGAAACACCATATATTTT
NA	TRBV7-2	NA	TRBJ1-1	CASSLEYMNTEAFF	TGTGCCAGCAGCTTAGAATACATGAACACTGAAGCTTTCTTT
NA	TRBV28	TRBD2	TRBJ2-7	CASQGTSGTYEQYF	TGTGCCAGCCAAGGGACTAGCGGGACCTACGAGCAGTACTTC
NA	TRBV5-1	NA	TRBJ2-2	CASSLGKSGNTGELFF	TGCGCCAGCAGCTTGGGGAAGTCAGGGAACACCGGGGAGCTGTTTTTT
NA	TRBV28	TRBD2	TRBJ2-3	CASSGGVLTDTQYF	TGTGCCAGCAGTGGGGGGGTGCTCACAGATACGCAGTATTTT
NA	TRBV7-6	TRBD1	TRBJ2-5	CASSLEVRTGWRETQYF	TGTGCCAGCAGCTTAGAAGTACGGACAGGGTGGAGAGAGACCCAGTACTTC
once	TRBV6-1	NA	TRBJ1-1	CASSGGKNTEAFF	TGTGCCAGCAGTGGCGGGAAGAACACTGAAGCTTTCTTT
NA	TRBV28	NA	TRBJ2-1	CASSLGFGGPSNEQFF	TGTGCCAGCAGTTTAGGGTTCGGGGGGCCGTCCAATGAGCAGTTCTTC
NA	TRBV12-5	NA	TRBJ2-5	CASGPGQVQETQYF	TGTGCTAGTGGTCCCGGCCAGGTCCAAGAGACCCAGTACTTC
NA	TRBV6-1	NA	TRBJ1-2	CASSETTGWAGPLGGYTF	TGTGCCAGCAGTGAAACAACCGGATGGGCAGGGCCACTCGGTGGCTACACCTTC
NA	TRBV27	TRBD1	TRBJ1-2	CASRGTVYGYTF	TGTGCCAGCAGGGGGACAGTCTATGGCTACACCTTC
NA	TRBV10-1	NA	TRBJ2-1	CASSESGQIFNEQFF	TGCGCCAGCAGTGAGTCGGGACAAATTTTCAATGAGCAGTTCTTC
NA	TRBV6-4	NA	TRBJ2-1	CASSEGDRRVNEQFF	TGTGCCAGCAGTGAAGGCGACAGAAGGGTCAATGAGCAGTTCTTC
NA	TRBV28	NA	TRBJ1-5	CASSLAIGFGQPQHF	TGTGCCAGCAGTTTAGCCATCGGGTTTGGCCAGCCCCAGCATTTT
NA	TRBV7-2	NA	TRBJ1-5	CASSGTGSQPQHF	TGTGCCAGCAGCGGAACAGGGAGCCAGCCCCAGCATTTT
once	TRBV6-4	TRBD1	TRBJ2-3	CASSYRGDTQYF	TGTGCCAGCAGTTACAGGGGAGATACGCAGTATTTT
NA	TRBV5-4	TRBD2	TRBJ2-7	CASSLEGLAAHEQYF	TGTGCCAGCAGCTTGGAAGGACTAGCGGCGCACGAGCAGTACTTC
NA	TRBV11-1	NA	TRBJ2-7	CASSKQGMPEQYF	TGTGCCAGCAGCAAACAGGGAATGCCCGAGCAGTACTTC
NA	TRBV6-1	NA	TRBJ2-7	CASMESYEQYF	TGTGCCAGCATGGAGTCCTACGAGCAGTACTTC
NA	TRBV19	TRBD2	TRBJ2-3	CASSAGTSGAPGLQDTQYF	TGTGCCAGTAGTGCCGGGACTAGCGGGGCCCCGGGGCTACAAGATACGCAGTATTTT
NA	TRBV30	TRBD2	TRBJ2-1	CAWSVPRGLAGDNEQFF	TGTGCCTGGAGTGTACCGCGGGGACTAGCGGGAGACAATGAGCAGTTCTTC
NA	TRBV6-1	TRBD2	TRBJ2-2	CASLILAGDTGELFF	TGTGCCAGCCTTATCCTAGCGGGTGACACCGGGGAGCTGTTTTTT
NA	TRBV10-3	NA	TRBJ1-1	CACRGREDTEAFF	TGTGCCTGTAGGGGCAGGGAAGACACTGAAGCTTTCTTT
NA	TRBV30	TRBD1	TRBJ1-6	CAWIQGGSPLHF	TGTGCCTGGATACAGGGGGGCTCACCCCTCCACTTT
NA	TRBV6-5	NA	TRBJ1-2	CASSSVYGYTF	TGTGCCAGCAGTTCCGTTTATGGCTACACCTTC
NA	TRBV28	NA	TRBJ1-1	CASSFSVYTEAFF	TGTGCCAGCAGTTTCTCAGTATACACTGAAGCTTTCTTT
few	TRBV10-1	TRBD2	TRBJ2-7	CASSEGTTSSYEQYF	TGCGCCAGCAGTGAGGGGACTACAAGCTCCTACGAGCAGTACTTC
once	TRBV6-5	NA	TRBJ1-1	CARGGPDTEAFF	TGTGCCAGAGGGGGACCCGACACTGAAGCTTTCTTT
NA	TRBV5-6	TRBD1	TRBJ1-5	CASSKGQGRQPQHF	TGTGCCAGCAGCAAGGGACAGGGGCGACAGCCCCAGCATTTT
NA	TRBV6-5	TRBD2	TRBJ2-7	CASSYGTSGRYEQYF	TGTGCCAGCAGTTACGGGACTAGCGGGAGGTACGAGCAGTACTTC
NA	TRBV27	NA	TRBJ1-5	CASSSRQGLNQPQHF	TGTGCCAGCAGTTCCCGGCAGGGGTTGAATCAGCCCCAGCATTTT
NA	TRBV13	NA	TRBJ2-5	CASSLGSEETQYF	TGTGCCAGCAGCTTAGGCAGTGAAGAGACCCAGTACTTC
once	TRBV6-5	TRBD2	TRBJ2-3	CASRSGTGGWDTQYF	TGTGCCAGCAGAAGCGGGACCGGTGGGTGGGATACGCAGTATTTT
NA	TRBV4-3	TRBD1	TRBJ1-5	CASSTWTGQPQHF	TGCGCCAGCAGCACCTGGACAGGGCAGCCCCAGCATTTT
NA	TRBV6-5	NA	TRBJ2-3	CASSSTGDTQYF	TGTGCCAGCAGTTCCACAGGGGATACGCAGTATTTT
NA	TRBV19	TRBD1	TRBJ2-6	CASSSRGQGEFSSGANVLTF	TGTGCCAGTAGTTCCCGCGGACAGGGGGAATTTAGCTCTGGGGCCAACGTCCTGACTTTC
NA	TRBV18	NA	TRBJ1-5	CASSPPGGPGQPQHF	TGTGCCAGCTCACCACCAGGCGGGCCGGGTCAGCCCCAGCATTTT
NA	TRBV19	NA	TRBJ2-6	CASSMSFGSGANVLTF	TGTGCCAGTAGTATGTCCTTCGGCTCTGGGGCCAACGTCCTGACTTTC
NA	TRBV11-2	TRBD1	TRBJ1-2	CASSLSWYRGIYGYTF	TGTGCCAGCAGCTTAAGTTGGTACAGGGGTATATACGGCTACACCTTC
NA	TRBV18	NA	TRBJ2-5	CASSPAGRPQETQYF	TGTGCCAGCTCACCGGCGGGGAGGCCCCAAGAGACCCAGTACTTC
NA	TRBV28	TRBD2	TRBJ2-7	CASSIGLAGAYEQYF	TGTGCCAGCAGCATCGGACTAGCGGGAGCCTACGAGCAGTACTTC
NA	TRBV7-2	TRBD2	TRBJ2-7	CASSLSSSGNSYEQYF	TGTGCCAGCAGCTTATCTTCTAGCGGGAACTCCTACGAGCAGTACTTC
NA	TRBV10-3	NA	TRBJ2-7	CAISESRAQYF	TGTGCCATCAGTGAATCCAGGGCCCAGTACTTC
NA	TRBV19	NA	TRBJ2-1	CASAGLRGLNEQFF	TGTGCCAGCGCGGGGTTGCGAGGTCTCAATGAGCAGTTCTTC
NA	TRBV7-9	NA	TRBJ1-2	CASSFFSGEGYTF	TGTGCCAGCAGCTTTTTTTCAGGGGAGGGCTACACCTTC
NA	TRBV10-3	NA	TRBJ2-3	CAISELRNSRTDTQYF	TGTGCCATCAGTGAGTTGCGGAATTCTCGCACAGATACGCAGTATTTT
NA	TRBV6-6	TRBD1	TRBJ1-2	CASRGSDRDWVGYTF	TGTGCCAGCAGGGGATCGGACAGGGACTGGGTTGGCTACACCTTC
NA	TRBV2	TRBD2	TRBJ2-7	CASSELREGRYEQYF	TGTGCCAGCAGTGAATTGCGGGAGGGCCGCTACGAGCAGTACTTC
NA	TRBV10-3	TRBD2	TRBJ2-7	CAIESSGSPEQYF	TGTGCCATCGAGTCAAGCGGGAGTCCTGAGCAGTACTTC
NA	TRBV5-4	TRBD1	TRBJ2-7	CASSLWGQGRGEQYF	TGTGCCAGCAGCTTGTGGGGACAGGGCCGGGGCGAGCAGTACTTC